These T cell receptor beta chains were read from a single sample in a study of OX40 agonist ivuxolimab in advanced cancers. Profiling relied on immunoSEQ multiplex PCR, and the TCRdb table lists in-frame clones only, not all of them. The profile shows tens of thousands of clones, around four fifths of them singletons. The input for sequencing was CD4+ or CD8+ T cells sorted from blood, taken in a trial of the OX40 agonist ivuxolimab. The receptors stem from an adult with an advanced solid tumor such as melanoma, head and neck, liver or kidney cancer. The CDR3 runs from the conserved cysteine through the conserved F or W. D genes are given only for firm matches. Rows give clone size only sometimes, using once, few, many, or a class for an expanded clone.

TRBV6-1,-,-,TRBJ2-7,TGTGCCAGCAGTGCAGGGATTCAAAACGAGCAGTACTTC,CASSAGIQNEQYF
TRBV10-3,-,-,TRBJ1-4,TGTGCCATCAGTGAGACCGCCGGTGGGGCATATGAAAAACTGTTTTTT,CAISETAGGAYEKLFF
TRBV29-1,-,-,TRBJ1-1,TGCAGCGTCACGGGAGCGTCCGATGAAGCTTTCTTT,CSVTGASDEAFF
TRBV4-3,-,once,TRBJ1-2,TGCGCCAGCAGCCAATTTACGCGGACTAACTATGGCTACACCTTC,CASSQFTRTNYGYTF
TRBV7-9,TRBD1,-,TRBJ2-5,TGTGCCAGCAGCTTGGTCGACAGGGCCAAAGAGACCCAGTACTTC,CASSLVDRAKETQYF
TRBV11-3,-,-,TRBJ2-5,TGTGCCAGCAGCTTGGGGACTGGAGAGACCCAGTACTTC,CASSLGTGETQYF
TRBV29-1,TRBD1,-,TRBJ2-7,TGCAGCGTTGAAGCGGGACAGGGATTCTACGAGCAGTACTTC,CSVEAGQGFYEQYF
TRBV14,-,few,TRBJ2-3,TGTGCCAGCAGGGGGACTAGCACAGATACGCAGTATTTT,CASRGTSTDTQYF
TRBV30,TRBD1,-,TRBJ1-6,TGTGCCTGGAGGGATTTCAGGGGGCACCTCCACTTT,CAWRDFRGHLHF
TRBV5-4,-,-,TRBJ1-1,TGTGCCAGCAGCCGGGACACCTACACTGAAGCTTTCTTT,CASSRDTYTEAFF
TRBV2,-,-,TRBJ2-4,TGTGCCAGCAGGGTTGGGCTGGCCAAAAACATTCAGTACTTC,CASRVGLAKNIQYF
TRBV11-2,-,-,TRBJ2-1,TGTGCCAGCAGCTTATCTGGCTCCTACAATGAGCAGTTCTTC,CASSLSGSYNEQFF
TRBV5-6,TRBD1,-,TRBJ1-2,TGTGCCAGCAGCACCGGACAGGCGGATGGCTACACCTTC,CASSTGQADGYTF
TRBV7-9,TRBD2,-,TRBJ2-1,TGTGCCAGCAGCTTAACTAGCGGGATATCGTACGATGAGCAGTTCTTC,CASSLTSGISYDEQFF
TRBV4-2,TRBD1,-,TRBJ1-6,TGTGCCAGCAGCCAAAACCCTCAGGGACAGTATAATTCACCCCTCCACTTT,CASSQNPQGQYNSPLHF
TRBV11-2,-,-,TRBJ2-7,TGTGCCAGCAGCAGGGACCCGCGCTACGAGCAGTACTTC,CASSRDPRYEQYF
TRBV11-2,-,-,TRBJ1-3,TGTGCCAGCAGCTTATCGTTTGGTTCGGCAGGGCAGATATATTTT,CASSLSFGSAGQIYF
TRBV6-6,TRBD1,-,TRBJ1-6,TGTGCCAGCAGTAGAAATCAGGACAGGGCTTCACCCCTCCACTTT,CASSRNQDRASPLHF
TRBV5-1,-,few,TRBJ1-5,TGCGCCAGCAGCTTGGCGGCAGGGGATCAGCCCCAGCATTTT,CASSLAAGDQPQHF
TRBV4-1,-,once,TRBJ2-2,TGCGCCAGCAGCCTAGCGAACACCGGGGAGCTGTTTTTT,CASSLANTGELFF
TRBV27,TRBD2,-,TRBJ2-2,TGTGCCAGCAGTGGCGGCGGGAGTTATTCCGGGGAGCTGTTTTTT,CASSGGGSYSGELFF
TRBV11-1,-,once,TRBJ1-2,TGTGCCAGCAGCTCACAGGGCCTAGCTAACTATGGCTACACCTTC,CASSSQGLANYGYTF
TRBV6-5,TRBD2,-,TRBJ2-3,TGTGCCAGCAGTTACTCGGGAGGGTGGGTTAAAGATACGCAGTATTTT,CASSYSGGWVKDTQYF
TRBV5-1,TRBD2,medium-sized,TRBJ2-7,TGCGCCAGCAGCTTGACTAGCGGGGGCTACGAGCAGTACTTC,CASSLTSGGYEQYF
TRBV19,-,-,TRBJ1-1,TGTGCCAGCACGCATACCGGGACCGAAGCTTTCTTT,CASTHTGTEAFF
TRBV18,-,-,TRBJ2-7,TGTGCCAGCTCACCAGGACCGCGGGAGCAGTACTTC,CASSPGPREQYF
TRBV6-5,-,-,TRBJ1-5,TGTGCCAGCAGAAAGTTGATCCCCTATCAGCCCCAGCATTTT,CASRKLIPYQPQHF
TRBV11-3,-,-,TRBJ2-3,TGTGCCAGCAGCTTAGATAGAGATACGCAGTATTTT,CASSLDRDTQYF
TRBV2,TRBD1,few,TRBJ2-7,TGTGCCAGCAGTGCTACAGGGGGCAAGGTCTACGAGCAGTACTTC,CASSATGGKVYEQYF
TRBV4-3,TRBD1,-,TRBJ1-1,TGCGCCAGCAGCCTTGACAGGGGGCTTCCGAACGCTGAAGCTTTCTTT,CASSLDRGLPNAEAFF
TRBV4-3,-,-,TRBJ2-5,TGCGCCAGCAGCCAAGATCACGGGGAGACGGAGACCCAGTACTTC,CASSQDHGETETQYF
TRBV25-1,-,-,TRBJ1-5,TGTGCCAGCAGTGAACTAGGAGGGGGCAATCAGCCCCAGCATTTT,CASSELGGGNQPQHF
TRBV11-2,-,-,TRBJ2-1,TGTGCCAGCAGCCCGGGGGTAGATCAGTTCTTC,CASSPGVDQFF
TRBV9,-,-,TRBJ1-4,TGTGCCAGCAGCGTAGCTCTTCGAAATGAAAAACTGTTTTTT,CASSVALRNEKLFF
TRBV7-9,TRBD2,medium-sized,TRBJ2-1,TGTGCCGGAACTAGCGGGAGTTTCTATGAGCAGTTCTTC,CAGTSGSFYEQFF
TRBV7-3,-,-,TRBJ2-6,TGTGCCAGCAGCCAAACCGTGGGTACTGGAGGCTCTGGGGCCAACGTCCTGACTTTC,CASSQTVGTGGSGANVLTF
TRBV7-3,-,-,TRBJ2-3,TGTGCCAGCAGCTTGCTGGGAGCCGCAGATACGCAGTATTTT,CASSLLGAADTQYF
TRBV5-1,-,-,TRBJ2-5,TGCGCCAGCAGCCCCGCCCAAGAGACCCAGTACTTC,CASSPAQETQYF
TRBV10-1,-,-,TRBJ2-7,TGCGCCAGCCTAAGAGCAAGTTCCTACGAGCAGTACTTC,CASLRASSYEQYF
TRBV5-1,-,-,TRBJ1-1,TGCGCCAGCAGCTTGGACAGGTTCCAGAACACTGAAGCTTTCTTT,CASSLDRFQNTEAFF
TRBV7-2,-,few,TRBJ2-3,TGTGCCAGCAGCTTATGGGGCTCAGCCGGCACAGATACGCAGTATTTT,CASSLWGSAGTDTQYF
TRBV4-1,-,-,TRBJ1-5,TGCGCCAGCAGCCAAGCACTTGCAGCAACTAATCAGCCCCAGCATTTT,CASSQALAATNQPQHF
TRBV29-1,TRBD2,-,TRBJ2-3,TGCAGCGCAGGACTAGCGGGCACAGATACGCAGTATTTT,CSAGLAGTDTQYF